The 6 T cell receptor beta chains presented below share a single source sample, sequenced in a study of blood T cell repertoires in COVID-19. Clones were read by immunoSEQ multiplex PCR, and TCRdb kept only the in-frame ones, dropping some. The sample records around 360,000 clones, about 90% being singletons. Sequencing was performed on PBMCs or T cells enriched from blood (not recorded which). Receptors originate from a woman between 25 and 40 years old who had recovered from COVID-19.

The chain has TRBV28 and TRBJ1-4, with TRBD1 matching 7 bases. The CDR3 loop spans 14 amino acids. V dropped 4 bases and J dropped 5; count of bases not matched to a gene: 4. CDR1 is MDHEN, CDR2 SYDVKM, per germline. CDR3 region: CASSSGTENEKLFF. CDR3 DNA sequence: TGTGCCAGCAGTTCCGGGACAGAAAATGAAAAACTGTTTTTT.

The chain carries TRBV5-4 and TRBJ2-3; D unresolved. Germline V CDR1 and CDR2: SGHNT, YYREEE (reference sequence). Trimming cost V 2 bases and J 1 base, with 5 bases left between them. The CDR3 is 13 residues long. The CDR3 region is CASSFYRTDTQYF. CDR3 bases: TGTGCCAGCAGCTTCTACCGCACAGATACGCAGTATTTT.

About this clone: At one end the junction does not follow the germline gene, possibly because of a read error. The chain is built from TRBV5-1 and TRBJ2-1; no reliable D call. Germline V gene data show CDR1 as SGHRS and CDR2 as YFSETQ. This CDR3 region has 12 residues. CDR3 residues: CASSLEAFEQFF. The CDR3 bases are TGCGCCAGTAGCTTAGAGGCCTTTGAGCAGTTCTTC.

The chain joins TRBV5-6 to TRBJ1-2, with no clear D. The CDR3 has 15 amino acids. CDR1 and CDR2 (germline): SGHDT, YYEEEE. V gave up 1 base and J gave up 1 base, with 11 bases separating them. In nucleotides, the CDR3 is TGTGCCAGCAGCTTGCTCCGGTTCTTTAACTATGGCTACACCTTC. Its protein product is CASSLLRFFNYGYTF.

The rearrangement joins TRBV5-1 to TRBJ2-3; the match to TRBD1 covers 10 bases. The germline CDR1 and CDR2 sequences are SGHRS and YFSETQ. With V trimmed by 0 bases and J by 3 bases, 4 bases remained unmatched. The length of the CDR3 is 16 residues. In nucleotides, the CDR3 is TGCGCCAGCAGCTTGGATCCGGGACAGGGGACAGATACGCAGTATTTT. It encodes CASSLDPGQGTDTQYF.

This chain links TRBV10-3 with TRBJ2-7, with TRBD2 as a possible D gene (6 bases). V lost 2 bases to trimming and J lost 4 bases, with 12 bases between them. CDR3 size: 14 residues. The germline gives CDR1 ENHRY, CDR2 SYGVKD. The CDR3 sequence: CAISEGGTAYEQYF. DNA for the CDR3: TGTGCCATCAGTGAGGGGGGGACTGCTTACGAGCAGTACTTC.